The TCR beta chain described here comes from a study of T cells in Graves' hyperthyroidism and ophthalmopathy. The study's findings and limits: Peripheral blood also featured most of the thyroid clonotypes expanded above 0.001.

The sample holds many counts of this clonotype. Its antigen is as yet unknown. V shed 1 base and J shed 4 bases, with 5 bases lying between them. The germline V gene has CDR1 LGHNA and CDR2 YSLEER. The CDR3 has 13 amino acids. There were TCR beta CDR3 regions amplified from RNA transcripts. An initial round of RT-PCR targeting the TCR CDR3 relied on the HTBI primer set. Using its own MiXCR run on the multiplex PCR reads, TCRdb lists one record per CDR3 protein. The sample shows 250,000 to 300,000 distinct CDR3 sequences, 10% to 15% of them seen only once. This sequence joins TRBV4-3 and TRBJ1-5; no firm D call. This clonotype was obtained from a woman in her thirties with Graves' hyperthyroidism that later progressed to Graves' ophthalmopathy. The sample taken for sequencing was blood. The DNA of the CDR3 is TGCGCCAGCAGCCAAGTAGTAAATCAGCCCCAGCATTTT. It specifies CASSQVVNQPQHF.